This is a list of T cell receptor beta chains from one sample in a study of blood T cell repertoires in COVID-19. Clones were read by immunoSEQ multiplex PCR, and TCRdb kept only the in-frame ones, dropping some. The data contain a few hundred thousand clones, more than 70% of them singletons. Specimen: peripheral blood. The receptors stem from a young man who had recovered from COVID-19. The CDR3 runs from the conserved cysteine through the conserved F or W. Each record gives: D gene, J gene, V gene, clone size, CDR3 protein, CDR3 DNA. A D gene is named only where the DNA matches it firmly. Clone size appears in some rows only: once, few, many, or a class for an expanded clone.

D gene: .
J gene: TRBJ1-3
V gene: TRBV7-3
clone size: .
CDR3 protein: CASSQASSGNTIYF
CDR3 DNA: TGTGCCAGCAGCCAGGCGAGCTCTGGAAACACCATATATTTT

D gene: TRBD1
J gene: TRBJ2-2
V gene: TRBV18
clone size: .
CDR3 protein: CASSPRTGSNTGELFF
CDR3 DNA: TGTGCCAGCTCACCCCGGACAGGGTCGAACACCGGGGAGCTGTTTTTT

D gene: TRBD1
J gene: TRBJ2-1
V gene: TRBV7-3
clone size: .
CDR3 protein: CASSLRQGASYNEQFF
CDR3 DNA: TGTGCCAGCAGCTTAAGGCAGGGGGCATCCTACAATGAGCAGTTCTTC

D gene: TRBD1
J gene: TRBJ1-1
V gene: TRBV6-5
clone size: once
CDR3 protein: CASSIHRGAEAFF
CDR3 DNA: TGTGCCAGCAGTATTCACAGGGGGGCTGAAGCTTTCTTT

D gene: .
J gene: TRBJ1-2
V gene: TRBV7-8
clone size: .
CDR3 protein: CASSLAGGGTYYGYTF
CDR3 DNA: TGTGCCAGCAGCTTAGCAGGGGGTGGAACTTACTATGGCTACACCTTC

D gene: .
J gene: TRBJ2-2
V gene: TRBV7-2
clone size: .
CDR3 protein: CASSQSATGSNTGELFF
CDR3 DNA: TGTGCCAGCAGCCAATCGGCGACAGGATCGAACACCGGGGAGCTGTTTTTT

D gene: TRBD2
J gene: TRBJ2-7
V gene: TRBV6-6
clone size: once
CDR3 protein: CASSYGGDSYEQYF
CDR3 DNA: TGTGCCAGCAGTTACGGGGGGGATTCCTACGAGCAGTACTTC

D gene: TRBD1
J gene: TRBJ2-7
V gene: TRBV10-1
clone size: .
CDR3 protein: CASRGTRQGNHEQYF
CDR3 DNA: TGCGCCAGCAGGGGGACCCGACAGGGAAACCACGAGCAGTACTTC

D gene: TRBD1
J gene: TRBJ2-3
V gene: TRBV5-1
clone size: .
CDR3 protein: CASSLSGGVTDTQYF
CDR3 DNA: TGCGCCAGCAGCTTGTCAGGGGGAGTCACAGATACGCAGTATTTT

D gene: TRBD1
J gene: TRBJ2-5
V gene: TRBV18
clone size: .
CDR3 protein: CASSLEDREETQYF
CDR3 DNA: TGTGCCAGCTCACTAGAGGACAGGGAGGAGACCCAGTACTTC

D gene: TRBD2
J gene: TRBJ2-5
V gene: TRBV5-1
clone size: .
CDR3 protein: CASSPGLADKETQYF
CDR3 DNA: TGCGCCAGCAGCCCGGGACTAGCGGATAAAGAGACCCAGTACTTC

D gene: .
J gene: TRBJ2-5
V gene: TRBV7-6
clone size: .
CDR3 protein: CASSLSGEGTQYF
CDR3 DNA: TGTGCCAGCAGCTTATCCGGGGAAGGGACCCAGTACTTC

D gene: .
J gene: TRBJ2-3
V gene: TRBV5-1
clone size: .
CDR3 protein: CASSSSTSTDTQYF
CDR3 DNA: TGCGCCAGCAGCTCCTCTACTAGCACAGATACGCAGTATTTT

D gene: TRBD1
J gene: TRBJ2-2
V gene: TRBV5-8
clone size: .
CDR3 protein: CASSRDRGTGELFF
CDR3 DNA: TGTGCCAGCAGCCGGGACAGGGGTACCGGGGAGCTGTTTTTT

D gene: .
J gene: TRBJ1-1
V gene: TRBV19
clone size: .
CDR3 protein: CASSMEYTEAFF
CDR3 DNA: TGTGCCAGTAGTATGGAGTACACTGAAGCTTTCTTT

D gene: TRBD1
J gene: TRBJ2-3
V gene: TRBV15
clone size: .
CDR3 protein: CATSLTGGDTQYF
CDR3 DNA: TGTGCCACCAGCTTGACAGGGGGAGATACGCAGTATTTT

D gene: TRBD1
J gene: TRBJ1-1
V gene: TRBV9
clone size: .
CDR3 protein: CASSGRDRVTEAFF
CDR3 DNA: TGTGCCAGCAGCGGCCGGGACAGGGTCACTGAAGCTTTCTTT

D gene: TRBD1
J gene: TRBJ1-1
V gene: TRBV12-3/TRBV12-4
clone size: once
CDR3 protein: CASSLEFRGRGFF
CDR3 DNA: TGTGCCAGCAGTTTAGAATTTAGGGGGCGAGGTTTCTTT

D gene: .
J gene: TRBJ2-5
V gene: TRBV9
clone size: .
CDR3 protein: CASSEGPGVETQYF
CDR3 DNA: TGTGCCAGCAGCGAAGGACCGGGGGTAGAGACCCAGTACTTC

D gene: .
J gene: TRBJ1-1
V gene: TRBV7-2
clone size: .
CDR3 protein: CASSPPLGLGDTEAFF
CDR3 DNA: TGTGCCAGCAGCCCTCCGCTAGGGTTGGGAGACACTGAAGCTTTCTTT

D gene: .
J gene: TRBJ2-3
V gene: TRBV7-2
clone size: .
CDR3 protein: CASSLVASGLTTDTQYF
CDR3 DNA: TGTGCCAGCAGCTTAGTAGCGTCGGGCTTGACCACAGATACGCAGTATTTT

D gene: .
J gene: TRBJ2-3
V gene: TRBV18
clone size: few
CDR3 protein: CASSPNWGQRTDTQYF
CDR3 DNA: TGTGCCAGCTCACCAAACTGGGGACAACGCACAGATACGCAGTATTTT

D gene: .
J gene: TRBJ1-5
V gene: TRBV6-1
clone size: few
CDR3 protein: CASSEFGTGRLNQPQHF
CDR3 DNA: TGTGCCAGCAGTGAATTTGGGACTGGCAGGCTCAATCAGCCCCAGCATTTT

D gene: .
J gene: TRBJ1-2
V gene: TRBV19
clone size: .
CDR3 protein: CASSIDLGGPWSVYGYTF
CDR3 DNA: TGTGCCAGTAGTATAGATCTCGGGGGGCCCTGGAGTGTATATGGCTACACCTTC

D gene: TRBD2
J gene: TRBJ2-1
V gene: TRBV25-1
clone size: .
CDR3 protein: CASSENQRGDSYNEQFF
CDR3 DNA: TGTGCCAGCAGTGAAAACCAGCGGGGGGACTCCTACAATGAGCAGTTCTTC

D gene: .
J gene: TRBJ2-1
V gene: TRBV2
clone size: .
CDR3 protein: CASRRNNEQFF
CDR3 DNA: TGTGCCAGCAGGAGAAACAATGAGCAGTTCTTC

D gene: .
J gene: TRBJ1-2
V gene: TRBV29-1
clone size: .
CDR3 protein: CSVVGDYGYTF
CDR3 DNA: TGCAGCGTTGTCGGGGACTATGGCTACACCTTC

D gene: TRBD1
J gene: TRBJ1-4
V gene: TRBV13
clone size: .
CDR3 protein: CASSLARGLATNEKLFF
CDR3 DNA: TGTGCCAGCAGCTTAGCCAGGGGGCTGGCAACTAATGAAAAACTGTTTTTT

D gene: TRBD2
J gene: TRBJ2-5
V gene: TRBV7-6
clone size: .
CDR3 protein: CASSLTSGRPQETQYF
CDR3 DNA: TGTGCCAGCAGCTTAACTAGCGGGAGGCCTCAAGAGACCCAGTACTTC

D gene: TRBD2
J gene: TRBJ2-1
V gene: TRBV5-1
clone size: .
CDR3 protein: CASSLSGRADEQFF
CDR3 DNA: TGCGCCAGCAGCCTTAGCGGGAGGGCCGATGAGCAGTTCTTC

D gene: TRBD1
J gene: TRBJ2-3
V gene: TRBV7-9
clone size: .
CDR3 protein: CASSLSGQGTDTQYF
CDR3 DNA: TGTGCCAGCAGCCTCTCGGGACAGGGGACAGATACGCAGTATTTT

D gene: .
J gene: TRBJ1-4
V gene: TRBV12-3/TRBV12-4
clone size: .
CDR3 protein: CASTRGEGEKLFF
CDR3 DNA: TGTGCCAGCACCAGAGGGGAGGGTGAAAAACTGTTTTTT

D gene: .
J gene: TRBJ2-7
V gene: TRBV18
clone size: .
CDR3 protein: CATGENPFYEQYF
CDR3 DNA: TGTGCCACCGGAGAGAATCCTTTCTACGAGCAGTACTTC

D gene: TRBD1
J gene: TRBJ1-1
V gene: TRBV15
clone size: .
CDR3 protein: CATSRGGQGVGFTEAFF
CDR3 DNA: TGTGCCACCAGCAGAGGAGGACAGGGGGTAGGTTTCACTGAAGCTTTCTTT